Sequencing of this T cell receptor (beta chain) was carried out in a study of cytomegalovirus exposure and HLA in healthy donors. As for the study in general: From 170 million or so T cells, an earlier analysis saw some 120 million unique TCR beta sequences.

This CDR3 has 13 residues. Trimming pared 6 bases from V and 6 bases from J, leaving 14 bases between. The germline CDR1 and CDR2 sequences are MDHEN and SYDVKM. Healthy individuals who donated bone marrow served as the donors. PCR used 60 Vbeta primers and 13 Jbeta primers. The data were produced by immunoSEQ multiplex PCR, yet TCRdb's version contains in-frame clones alone and is incomplete. The sample gives 140,000 to 150,000 clones, roughly three fifths of which show up once; approximately 1.7% is in the top ten. As for this clone: Its antigen is currently unknown.

Overall study results and limits: Per a later analysis, HLA-associated TCR beta chains showed more clonal expansion than other, equally common TCR beta chains.

This chain uses TRBV28 with TRBJ1-1, with D perhaps matching TRBD1 (5 bases). The source of this sequence is a male donor in good health and CMV-seronegative. The specimen was PBMCs. The CDR3 sequence: CASSRSQGSEAFF. In nucleotides, the CDR3 is TGTGCCAGCAGCCGAAGCCAGGGATCTGAAGCTTTCTTT.